This is a list of T cell receptor beta chains from one sample in a study of cytomegalovirus exposure and HLA in healthy donors. TCRdb's copy holds only in-frame clones and misses some; the assay was immunoSEQ multiplex PCR. The repertoire holds some 140,000 clones, with approximately 74% as singletons. Sample: PBMCs. These receptor sequences come from a man between 25 and 39 years old in good health and CMV-seronegative. CDR3s include the opening cysteine and the closing phenylalanine or tryptophan. Fields, in order: J gene, V gene, D gene, clone size, CDR3 protein, CDR3 DNA. A D gene is named only where the DNA matches it firmly. Size values are once, few and many counts, or a class for expanded clones, and some rows have none.

J gene: TRBJ2-2
V gene: TRBV2
D gene: -
clone size: -
CDR3 protein: CASSWGGANTGELFF
CDR3 DNA: TGTGCCAGCAGTTGGGGGGGCGCGAACACCGGGGAGCTGTTTTTT

J gene: TRBJ2-2
V gene: TRBV7-2
D gene: -
clone size: -
CDR3 protein: CASSSPGAGELFF
CDR3 DNA: TGTGCCAGCAGCTCCCCCGGGGCCGGGGAGCTGTTTTTT

J gene: TRBJ2-2
V gene: TRBV11-3
D gene: -
clone size: -
CDR3 protein: CASRGSTGELFF
CDR3 DNA: TGTGCCAGCAGGGGGAGCACCGGGGAGCTGTTTTTT

J gene: TRBJ2-7
V gene: TRBV14
D gene: -
clone size: -
CDR3 protein: CASSHAGGLPEQYF
CDR3 DNA: TGTGCCAGCAGCCACGCGGGCGGGCTTCCCGAGCAGTACTTC

J gene: TRBJ2-6
V gene: TRBV27
D gene: TRBD1
clone size: once
CDR3 protein: CASRHDRGQGGANVLTF
CDR3 DNA: TGTGCCAGCAGGCACGACAGGGGGCAGGGTGGGGCCAACGTCCTGACTTTC

J gene: TRBJ1-5
V gene: TRBV28
D gene: -
clone size: few
CDR3 protein: CASSLSGYSNQPQHF
CDR3 DNA: TGTGCCAGCAGTTTGAGCGGATATAGCAATCAGCCCCAGCATTTT

J gene: TRBJ2-7
V gene: TRBV19
D gene: TRBD1
clone size: -
CDR3 protein: CASSTRRQGVYEQYF
CDR3 DNA: TGTGCCAGTAGTACGCGCCGACAGGGGGTCTACGAGCAGTACTTC

J gene: TRBJ1-2
V gene: TRBV6-1
D gene: TRBD1
clone size: -
CDR3 protein: CASSEGTGRDYGYTF
CDR3 DNA: TGTGCCAGCAGTGAAGGGACAGGGAGAGACTATGGCTACACCTTC

J gene: TRBJ2-3
V gene: TRBV7-7
D gene: TRBD2
clone size: -
CDR3 protein: CASSLGTSGFTDTQYF
CDR3 DNA: TGTGCTAGCAGCTTGGGGACTAGCGGATTCACAGATACGCAGTATTTT

J gene: TRBJ1-2
V gene: TRBV4-3
D gene: -
clone size: -
CDR3 protein: CASSRDTLNYGYTF
CDR3 DNA: TGCGCCAGCAGCCGGGACACTCTCAACTATGGCTACACCTTC

J gene: TRBJ2-7
V gene: TRBV2
D gene: -
clone size: -
CDR3 protein: CASSDWRPPYEQYF
CDR3 DNA: TGTGCCAGCAGTGATTGGCGGCCCCCCTACGAGCAGTACTTC

J gene: TRBJ2-4
V gene: TRBV6-1
D gene: TRBD2
clone size: -
CDR3 protein: CASSEASGGANIQYF
CDR3 DNA: TGTGCCAGCAGTGAAGCTAGCGGGGGGGCCAACATTCAGTACTTC

J gene: TRBJ2-5
V gene: TRBV11-1
D gene: TRBD1
clone size: once
CDR3 protein: CASSLRDRDWETQYF
CDR3 DNA: TGTGCCAGCAGCTTAAGGGACAGGGATTGGGAGACCCAGTACTTC

J gene: TRBJ2-7
V gene: TRBV5-4
D gene: -
clone size: -
CDR3 protein: CASSKDLAGDEQYF
CDR3 DNA: TGTGCCAGCAGCAAGGATCTAGCCGGCGACGAGCAGTACTTC

J gene: TRBJ1-2
V gene: TRBV28
D gene: TRBD1
clone size: -
CDR3 protein: CASSAGTVSGGYPF
CDR3 DNA: TGTGCCAGCAGTGCCGGGACAGTCTCGGGTGGCTACCCCTTC

J gene: TRBJ2-5
V gene: TRBV15
D gene: TRBD1
clone size: -
CDR3 protein: CATSRDPGGHETQYF
CDR3 DNA: TGTGCCACCAGCAGAGATCCAGGGGGACATGAGACCCAGTACTTC

J gene: TRBJ2-2
V gene: TRBV10-3
D gene: -
clone size: -
CDR3 protein: CAISDLGSTGELFF
CDR3 DNA: TGTGCCATCAGTGATCTAGGGAGTACCGGGGAGCTGTTTTTT

J gene: TRBJ1-5
V gene: TRBV5-1
D gene: -
clone size: -
CDR3 protein: CASSLDSGVQPQNF
CDR3 DNA: TGCGCCAGCAGCTTGGACTCAGGGGTTCAGCCCCAGAATTTT

J gene: TRBJ2-1
V gene: TRBV5-1
D gene: TRBD1
clone size: -
CDR3 protein: CASSLAGTGPNEQFF
CDR3 DNA: TGCGCCAGCAGCTTGGCCGGGACAGGACCGAATGAGCAGTTCTTC

J gene: TRBJ2-5
V gene: TRBV5-1
D gene: -
clone size: -
CDR3 protein: CASSREGGGETQYF
CDR3 DNA: TGCGCCAGCAGTCGAGAGGGAGGGGGAGAGACCCAGTACTTC

J gene: TRBJ1-6
V gene: TRBV11-2
D gene: -
clone size: few
CDR3 protein: CASSLVGGPLHF
CDR3 DNA: TGTGCCAGCAGCTTAGTCGGGGGGCCCCTCCACTTT

J gene: TRBJ2-5
V gene: TRBV5-4
D gene: -
clone size: -
CDR3 protein: CASSPAAEQETQYF
CDR3 DNA: TGTGCCAGCAGCCCCGCCGCAGAACAAGAGACCCAGTACTTC

J gene: TRBJ1-4
V gene: TRBV5-4
D gene: TRBD1
clone size: few
CDR3 protein: CASSLQGGKLFF
CDR3 DNA: TGTGCCAGCAGCTTACAGGGGGGAAAACTGTTTTTT

J gene: TRBJ2-2
V gene: TRBV30
D gene: -
clone size: -
CDR3 protein: CAWSVQVAGELFF
CDR3 DNA: TGTGCCTGGAGTGTACAAGTGGCCGGGGAGCTGTTTTTT

J gene: TRBJ2-3
V gene: TRBV7-2
D gene: -
clone size: few
CDR3 protein: CASSFSSTDTQYF
CDR3 DNA: TGTGCCAGCAGCTTCTCTAGCACAGATACGCAGTATTTT

J gene: TRBJ1-1
V gene: TRBV6-1
D gene: -
clone size: -
CDR3 protein: CASSVDRNTEAFF
CDR3 DNA: TGTGCCAGCAGTGTCGACAGGAACACTGAAGCTTTCTTT

J gene: TRBJ1-5
V gene: TRBV10-1
D gene: TRBD1
clone size: -
CDR3 protein: CASIRDRALIDNQPQHF
CDR3 DNA: TGCGCCAGCATCCGGGACAGGGCCCTTATTGACAATCAGCCCCAGCATTTT

J gene: TRBJ1-4
V gene: TRBV6-6
D gene: TRBD1
clone size: -
CDR3 protein: CASSFGTGGSEKLFF
CDR3 DNA: TGTGCCAGCAGTTTTGGGACAGGGGGCTCTGAAAAACTGTTTTTT

J gene: TRBJ2-1
V gene: TRBV4-3
D gene: TRBD2
clone size: -
CDR3 protein: CASSQETSGPYNEQFF
CDR3 DNA: TGCGCCAGCAGCCAAGAGACTAGCGGTCCGTACAATGAGCAGTTCTTC

J gene: TRBJ2-7
V gene: TRBV10-3
D gene: -
clone size: -
CDR3 protein: CAIMGAYEQYF
CDR3 DNA: TGTGCCATCATGGGAGCCTACGAGCAGTACTTC

J gene: TRBJ1-3
V gene: TRBV28
D gene: -
clone size: once
CDR3 protein: CASSSPAESSENTIYF
CDR3 DNA: TGTGCCAGCAGTTCCCCGGCGGAGAGCTCTGAAAACACCATATATTTT

J gene: TRBJ1-2
V gene: TRBV25-1
D gene: -
clone size: -
CDR3 protein: CASSERNYGYTF
CDR3 DNA: TGTGCCAGCAGTGAACGGAACTATGGCTACACCTTC

J gene: TRBJ1-5
V gene: TRBV28
D gene: TRBD1
clone size: -
CDR3 protein: CASSLPTFDRDYSNQPQHF
CDR3 DNA: TGTGCCAGCAGTTTACCCACTTTTGACAGGGATTATAGCAATCAGCCCCAGCATTTT

J gene: TRBJ2-1
V gene: TRBV13
D gene: TRBD2
clone size: few
CDR3 protein: CASRIAGGRREQFF
CDR3 DNA: TGTGCCAGCCGAATAGCGGGGGGTAGGAGGGAGCAGTTCTTC

J gene: TRBJ2-1
V gene: TRBV25-1
D gene: TRBD2
clone size: -
CDR3 protein: CSQAPTSCANEQFF
CDR3 DNA: TGTTCCCAAGCCCCGACTAGCTGTGCCAATGAGCAGTTCTTC

J gene: TRBJ2-2
V gene: TRBV29-1
D gene: -
clone size: -
CDR3 protein: CSVAGQNTGELFF
CDR3 DNA: TGCAGCGTTGCGGGACAGAACACCGGGGAGCTGTTTTTT

J gene: TRBJ1-3
V gene: TRBV2
D gene: TRBD1
clone size: -
CDR3 protein: CASSSTGLGNTIYF
CDR3 DNA: TGTGCCAGCAGTTCGACAGGGCTCGGAAACACCATATATTTT

J gene: TRBJ2-1
V gene: TRBV11-3
D gene: TRBD1
clone size: -
CDR3 protein: CASSPEQGPSYNEQFF
CDR3 DNA: TGTGCCAGCAGCCCGGAACAGGGGCCATCCTACAATGAGCAGTTCTTC

J gene: TRBJ1-2
V gene: TRBV4-1
D gene: TRBD1
clone size: -
CDR3 protein: CASSQDRGLTYGYTF
CDR3 DNA: TGCGCCAGCAGCCAAGACAGGGGGTTGACCTATGGCTACACCTTC

J gene: TRBJ2-7
V gene: TRBV4-3
D gene: -
clone size: -
CDR3 protein: CASSQDRGPYEQYF
CDR3 DNA: TGCGCCAGCAGCCAAGACAGGGGTCCCTACGAGCAGTACTTC

J gene: TRBJ1-2
V gene: TRBV7-2
D gene: -
clone size: -
CDR3 protein: CASSSRGIYGYTF
CDR3 DNA: TGTGCCAGCAGTTCTCGGGGTATCTATGGCTACACCTTC

J gene: TRBJ2-2
V gene: TRBV6-6
D gene: -
clone size: -
CDR3 protein: CASSGQANTGELFF
CDR3 DNA: TGTGCCAGCAGTGGGCAGGCGAACACCGGGGAGCTGTTTTTT

J gene: TRBJ2-7
V gene: TRBV15
D gene: -
clone size: -
CDR3 protein: CATSSEGERSYEQYF
CDR3 DNA: TGTGCCACCAGCAGTGAGGGGGAGAGGTCCTACGAGCAGTACTTC

J gene: TRBJ2-2
V gene: TRBV9
D gene: -
clone size: -
CDR3 protein: CASSPGRSNTGELFF
CDR3 DNA: TGTGCCAGCAGCCCCGGGAGAAGTAACACCGGGGAGCTGTTTTTT

J gene: TRBJ2-7
V gene: TRBV27
D gene: TRBD2
clone size: -
CDR3 protein: CASSLGGGEQYF
CDR3 DNA: TGTGCCAGCAGTTTAGGGGGGGGCGAGCAGTACTTC

J gene: TRBJ2-5
V gene: TRBV19
D gene: TRBD2
clone size: -
CDR3 protein: CASSADSRLAGGLETQYF
CDR3 DNA: TGTGCCAGTAGTGCTGACTCAAGACTAGCGGGGGGGTTGGAGACCCAGTACTTC

J gene: TRBJ1-2
V gene: TRBV6-1
D gene: TRBD1
clone size: -
CDR3 protein: CASSAGQAGNYGYTF
CDR3 DNA: TGTGCCAGCAGTGCGGGACAGGCTGGTAACTATGGCTACACCTTC

J gene: TRBJ2-2
V gene: TRBV29-1
D gene: -
clone size: -
CDR3 protein: CSVELGARTGELFF
CDR3 DNA: TGCAGCGTTGAATTGGGAGCCCGCACCGGGGAGCTGTTTTTT

J gene: TRBJ1-1
V gene: TRBV6-1
D gene: -
clone size: few
CDR3 protein: CASSEDGGRLAFF
CDR3 DNA: TGTGCCAGCAGTGAAGACGGCGGCCGATTAGCTTTCTTT

J gene: TRBJ2-3
V gene: TRBV19
D gene: -
clone size: -
CDR3 protein: CASSPQGSYTTDTQYF
CDR3 DNA: TGTGCCAGTAGTCCCCAGGGGTCATATACCACAGATACGCAGTATTTT

J gene: TRBJ1-6
V gene: TRBV30
D gene: -
clone size: -
CDR3 protein: CAWSVNLQANSPLNF
CDR3 DNA: TGTGCCTGGAGTGTAAATCTACAGGCCAATTCACCCCTCAACTTT

J gene: TRBJ2-5
V gene: TRBV21-1
D gene: -
clone size: -
CDR3 protein: CASSNGGWRETQYF
CDR3 DNA: TGTGCCAGCAGCAATGGAGGGTGGCGAGAGACCCAGTACTTC

J gene: TRBJ2-1
V gene: TRBV14
D gene: TRBD2
clone size: few
CDR3 protein: CASSQDIRGGYNEQFF
CDR3 DNA: TGTGCCAGCAGCCAAGATATCCGGGGGGGTTACAATGAGCAGTTCTTC

J gene: TRBJ2-1
V gene: TRBV4-1
D gene: -
clone size: -
CDR3 protein: CASSQDPSSYNEQFF
CDR3 DNA: TGCGCCAGCAGCCAAGACCCGAGCTCCTACAATGAGCAGTTCTTC

J gene: TRBJ1-6
V gene: TRBV5-6
D gene: -
clone size: -
CDR3 protein: CASSLFQGSYNSPLHF
CDR3 DNA: TGTGCCAGCAGCTTATTTCAGGGCTCCTATAATTCACCCCTCCACTTT

J gene: TRBJ2-7
V gene: TRBV2
D gene: -
clone size: -
CDR3 protein: CASRPNTPGEQYF
CDR3 DNA: TGTGCCAGCAGGCCCAACACCCCGGGCGAGCAGTACTTC

J gene: TRBJ1-4
V gene: TRBV27
D gene: TRBD1
clone size: -
CDR3 protein: CASGTVPPRQLFF
CDR3 DNA: TGTGCCAGCGGGACAGTCCCTCCCCGGCAACTGTTTTTT

J gene: TRBJ1-6
V gene: TRBV11-1
D gene: -
clone size: -
CDR3 protein: CASSCDRLSYNSPLHF
CDR3 DNA: TGTGCCAGCAGCTGCGACAGGTTGTCCTATAATTCACCCCTCCACTTT

J gene: TRBJ1-2
V gene: TRBV25-1
D gene: TRBD1
clone size: -
CDR3 protein: CASSTGGNGYTF
CDR3 DNA: TGTGCCAGCAGCACAGGGGGCAATGGCTACACCTTC